The T cell receptor (beta chain) described here comes from a study of blood T cells in healthy people across ages. Whole-study findings and limits: Diversity was higher, and naive CD4+ cells more numerous, in long-lived donors than in aged donors.

This clonotype was picked up many times. Its antigen is not known. Using a J-beta primer mix together with a sample-barcoded 5' primer, a second PCR was run for roughly 6 to 11 cycles. TCRdb reprocessed the 5' RACE reads via MiXCR and lists one record per CDR3 protein. This table holds about 1.8 million distinct CDR3 sequences, around half found once. CDR1 is SGHDT and CDR2 is YYEEEE in the germline V gene. The junction had 12 bases not matched to a gene; V was cut back by 3 bases and J by 0 bases. There are 17 residues in the CDR3. Researchers collected ten milliliters of peripheral blood from every single donor. Each sample yielded at least 5 micrograms of PBMC total RNA.

V and J are TRBV5-6 and TRBJ2-7; 7 bases fit TRBD1. Sequences were obtained from blood. This receptor was taken from a woman between 35 and 50 years old in good health. CDR3: CASSSISGQTLSYEQYF. The CDR3 DNA is TGTGCCAGCAGCTCCATCTCGGGACAGACACTCTCCTACGAGCAGTACTTC.